This TCR beta chain is from a study of response to subunit inactivated influenza vaccine. TCRdb ran MiXCR on the RT-PCR reads and lists one entry per CDR3 protein. The sample includes about 520,000 distinct CDR3 sequences, roughly 7.9% seen only once; the top ten take around 12%. The TCR originated in a man between 50 and 69 years old who received an inactivated influenza vaccine. Source: PBMCs from blood, taken around 25 months after vaccination.

CDR3 residues: CASSLPGTLDYEQYF. DNA of the CDR3: TGTGCCAGCAGTTTGCCCGGGACGCTTGACTACGAGCAGTACTTC. The rearrangement uses TRBV11-2 and TRBJ2-7; D tentatively fits TRBD1 or TRBD2 (5 bases each). The CDR3 has 15 residues. CDR1 SGHAT and CDR2 FQNNGV come from the germline V gene. Deletions cut 6 bases from V and 3 bases from J, with 18 bases between.